This T cell receptor (beta chain) is from a study of Ad26.COV2.S vaccination and SARS-CoV-2 variants. Study context: Ad26.COV2.S, an intramuscular injection, was given once or twice 56 days apart. Study-level points and caveats: TCR breadth and depth estimates may have understated total T cell responses.

Germline V gene lookup returns CDR1 KGHSH and CDR2 LQKENI. The V end lost 3 bases, the J end lost 7 bases, and 18 bases lay between the germline ends. This CDR3 comprises 16 residues. Comment on this clone: Its antigen remains unknown.

Treatment specified: around 19 received Ad26.COV2.S at low or high dose, single or two shots; about 5 received placebo; per-sample allocation not given. All samples were drawn on day 63, counting from the first vaccine or placebo injection. Assay used: immunoSEQ multiplex PCR; TCRdb lists only in-frame clones, some missing. The sample contains hundreds of thousands of clones, more than 80% of which appear only once. The chain joins TRBV18 to TRBJ2-2; D may match TRBD1 or TRBD2 (5 bases each). This specimen consisted of peripheral blood, obtained in a trial of Ad26.COV2.S vaccine versus placebo. This clonotype originated in a person aged 18 to 65 who received the Ad26.COV2.S COVID-19 vaccine or a placebo. As DNA, the CDR3 is TGTGCCAGCTCACCTGACTCGGCCAGAGGGGTCGGGGAGCTGTTTTTT. It is translated as CASSPDSARGVGELFF. Full variable domain (rest looked up from reference TRBV18 and TRBJ2-2): NAGVMQNPRHLVRRRGQEARLRCSPMKGHSHVYWYRQLPEEGLKFMVYLQKENIIDESGMPKERFSAEFPKEGPSILRIQQVVRGDSAAYFCASSPDSARGVGELFFGEGSRLTVL.